These T cell receptor beta chains were read from a single sample in a study of blood T cell repertoires in COVID-19. Clones were sequenced by immunoSEQ multiplex PCR, and TCRdb holds only the in-frame ones, with some missing. This sample has about 150,000 clones; approximately 86% occur once, and the top ten carry 6.5% to 7.5%. Source material: peripheral blood. The receptors shown here come from an elderly man with COVID-19, enrolled during active disease. Both conserved end residues are part of each CDR3. The order of the fields is V gene, D gene, J gene, clone size, CDR3 DNA, CDR3 protein. The D gene is left open where the match is weak. Clone size is given for some rows only: seen once, a few or many times, or a class if the clone is expanded.

V: TRBV5-6
D: TRBD1
J: TRBJ2-7
size: -
DNA: TGTGCCAGCAGCTTGAATGGAGCAGGGGGCTACGAGCAGTACTTC
CDR3: CASSLNGAGGYEQYF

V: TRBV6-5
D: TRBD1
J: TRBJ2-3
size: -
DNA: TGTGCCAGCAGAGACACAGGGGGTGGCACAGATACGCAGTATTTT
CDR3: CASRDTGGGTDTQYF

V: TRBV7-9
D: TRBD2
J: TRBJ2-2
size: -
DNA: TGTGCCAGCAGCTTAGGACGGGGGGACCGCACCGGGGAGCTGTTTTTT
CDR3: CASSLGRGDRTGELFF

V: TRBV7-2
D: -
J: TRBJ1-2
size: once
DNA: TGTGCCAGCAGCTTAGCATCAGGGATTAGCTATGGCTACACCTTC
CDR3: CASSLASGISYGYTF

V: TRBV5-1
D: TRBD2
J: TRBJ2-4
size: -
DNA: TGCGCCAGCAGCTTGCCTAGCGGGGGGTTCAACATTCAGTACTTC
CDR3: CASSLPSGGFNIQYF

V: TRBV18
D: -
J: TRBJ1-2
size: -
DNA: TGTGCCAGCTCACCACTTACAGTGAAGGTTGGCTACACCTTC
CDR3: CASSPLTVKVGYTF

V: TRBV2
D: TRBD2
J: TRBJ2-7
size: few
DNA: TGTGCCAGCAGTGAGCGTCCGCGGGGGGCCTACGAGCAGTACTTC
CDR3: CASSERPRGAYEQYF

V: TRBV5-1
D: TRBD1
J: TRBJ2-5
size: -
DNA: TGCGCCAGCAGCGTGGGACAGGGGATGGAGACCCAGTACTTC
CDR3: CASSVGQGMETQYF

V: TRBV21-1
D: -
J: TRBJ1-5
size: -
DNA: TGTGCCAGCAGCAAAGTCGGCGGTTATCAGCCCCAGCATTTT
CDR3: CASSKVGGYQPQHF

V: TRBV4-1
D: TRBD1
J: TRBJ1-2
size: few
DNA: TGCGCCAGCAGCCAAGAACCCAATCAGGGGGCAAGGGGCTACACCTTC
CDR3: CASSQEPNQGARGYTF

V: TRBV9
D: -
J: TRBJ1-3
size: -
DNA: TGTGCCAGCAGCGCGAAGGACAGTTACTCTGGAAACACCATATATTTT
CDR3: CASSAKDSYSGNTIYF

V: TRBV7-3
D: -
J: TRBJ2-1
size: once
DNA: TGTGCCAGCAGCTTCAGGCACTACAATGAGCAGTTCTTC
CDR3: CASSFRHYNEQFF

V: TRBV3-1/TRBV3-2
D: TRBD1
J: TRBJ1-5
size: -
DNA: TGTGCCACCGGGACAGGGTTAGATCAGCCCCAGCATTTT
CDR3: CATGTGLDQPQHF

V: TRBV7-2
D: TRBD1
J: TRBJ2-7
size: -
DNA: TGTGCCAGCAGCCAAGGGGGCCTTAGCTCCTACGAGCAGTACTTC
CDR3: CASSQGGLSSYEQYF

V: TRBV12-5
D: -
J: TRBJ1-1
size: once
DNA: TGTGCTAGTGCCGTAATGAACACTGAAGCTTTCTTT
CDR3: CASAVMNTEAFF

V: TRBV9
D: TRBD1
J: TRBJ2-1
size: -
DNA: TGTGCCAGCAGCGTAGCGGGACAGGGAAGCAATGAGCAGTTCTTC
CDR3: CASSVAGQGSNEQFF

V: TRBV30
D: -
J: TRBJ2-3
size: -
DNA: TGTGCCTGGAGTCCCCCCGGTGGCGGGCGCACAGATACGCAGTATTTT
CDR3: CAWSPPGGGRTDTQYF

V: TRBV6-2/TRBV6-3
D: TRBD1
J: TRBJ1-1
size: -
DNA: TGTGCCAGCAGTGTACAGGGGGATACTGAAGCTTTCTTT
CDR3: CASSVQGDTEAFF

V: TRBV19
D: -
J: TRBJ1-1
size: -
DNA: TGTGCCAGTAGTATATCCAGGAACACTGAAGCTTTCTTT
CDR3: CASSISRNTEAFF

V: TRBV7-2
D: TRBD1
J: TRBJ1-2
size: -
DNA: TGTGCCAGCAGCTCCCGGGACAGCCTCTATGGCTACACCTTC
CDR3: CASSSRDSLYGYTF

V: TRBV9
D: TRBD1
J: TRBJ1-3
size: -
DNA: TGTGCCAGCAGCCAAGCCGGGACAGACTCTTACTCTGGAAACACCATATATTTT
CDR3: CASSQAGTDSYSGNTIYF

V: TRBV5-1
D: -
J: TRBJ2-1
size: -
DNA: TGCGCCAGCAGTAAGGGGTCCACCTCCTACAATGAGCAGTTCTTC
CDR3: CASSKGSTSYNEQFF

V: TRBV28
D: -
J: TRBJ2-3
size: -
DNA: TGTGCCAGCAGTTCTATAGATACGCAGTATTTT
CDR3: CASSSIDTQYF

V: TRBV2
D: TRBD1
J: TRBJ1-1
size: few
DNA: TGTGCCAGCAGTGCGGACAGGGCGGCTTTCTTT
CDR3: CASSADRAAFF

V: TRBV7-9
D: -
J: TRBJ1-2
size: -
DNA: TGTGCCAGCAGCCCAAGACAGGCCGGGGTTGGCTACACCTTC
CDR3: CASSPRQAGVGYTF

V: TRBV5-1
D: -
J: TRBJ2-3
size: -
DNA: TGCGCCAGCAGCTTCCTTCAGGGCACAGATACGCAGTATTTT
CDR3: CASSFLQGTDTQYF

V: TRBV28
D: -
J: TRBJ2-7
size: -
DNA: TGTGCCAGCAGTTTATTGGGCGGGCCCCGCCTGGAGCAGTACTTC
CDR3: CASSLLGGPRLEQYF

V: TRBV18
D: TRBD1
J: TRBJ2-5
size: once
DNA: TGTGCCAGCTCACCTCTGGACAGGGGGCAAGAGACCCAGTACTTC
CDR3: CASSPLDRGQETQYF

V: TRBV5-6
D: -
J: TRBJ1-1
size: once
DNA: TGTGCCAGCAGCTTGGCCATGGGAGGCACTGAAGCTTTCTTT
CDR3: CASSLAMGGTEAFF

V: TRBV9
D: -
J: TRBJ1-4
size: few
DNA: TGTGCCAGCAGCGTAGGCGGGCCTAATGAAAAACTGTTTTTT
CDR3: CASSVGGPNEKLFF

V: TRBV28
D: -
J: TRBJ1-2
size: -
DNA: TGTGCCAGCAGTTTATCCCAGGCCTTGGGAGCTGCAGATGGCTACACCTTC
CDR3: CASSLSQALGAADGYTF

V: TRBV5-4
D: -
J: TRBJ1-5
size: -
DNA: TGTGCCAGCAGCTTGGGACCACCCCGGGGCAATCAGCCCCAGCATTTT
CDR3: CASSLGPPRGNQPQHF